What follows are 26 T cell receptor beta chains derived from one specimen sequenced in a study of T cell changes during pregnancy in multiple sclerosis. TCRdb's copy holds only in-frame clones and misses some; the assay was immunoSEQ multiplex PCR. Of 80,000 to 95,000 clones in the sample, nearly 95% are singletons; the top ten hold roughly 1.2%. The starting material was peripheral blood, obtained in the second trimester of pregnancy. The source of these receptors is a female donor with multiple sclerosis, enrolled in a pregnancy study.

The chain combines TRBV5-4 with TRBJ2-5; 7 nucleotides align to TRBD2. Losses at the gene ends were 0 bases for V and 6 bases for J; bases not matched to a gene: 8. The CDR3 is 15 residues long. Germline-derived CDR1 and CDR2 are SGHNT and YYREEE (reference sequence). The CDR3 loop is CASSLGLEAGKTQYF. In DNA form, the CDR3 reads TGTGCCAGCAGCTTGGGGTTGGAAGCGGGGAAGACCCAGTACTTC.

The chain employs TRBV6-6 and TRBJ2-7; 8 bases are shared with TRBD1. Germline CDR1 reads MNHNY; CDR2 reads SVGAGI (reference sequence). With V trimmed by 6 bases and J by 4 bases, 8 bases remained unmatched. This CDR3 has 14 amino acids. The chain's CDR3 is CASRNGQGPYEQYF. DNA for the CDR3: TGTGCCAGCAGAAACGGACAGGGCCCGTACGAGCAGTACTTC.

J is TRBJ2-1 and V is TRBV11-2; 8 bases align to TRBD2. The germline gives CDR1 SGHAT, CDR2 FQNNGV. The CDR3 is made up of 14 amino acids. The junction had 8 bases not matched to a gene; V was cut back by 6 bases and J by 7 bases. The CDR3 loop reads CASSGGGPGNEQFF. CDR3 nucleotide sequence: TGTGCCAGCAGTGGCGGGGGGCCCGGGAATGAGCAGTTCTTC.

This chain joins TRBV6-1 and TRBJ1-1; D remains unclear. This CDR3 has 13 amino acids. Germline values: CDR1 MNHNS, CDR2 SASEGT. Trimming pared 8 bases from V and 6 bases from J, leaving 16 bases between. This chain's CDR3 is CASQSGAVPEAFF. DNA of the CDR3: TGTGCCAGCCAATCTGGTGCGGTGCCTGAAGCTTTCTTT.

The CDR3 DNA sequence: TGTGCCAGCAGTTTCCGGAGCTCCTACGAGCAGTACTTC. Its protein product is CASSFRSSYEQYF. The rearrangement uses TRBV27 and TRBJ2-7; unclear D gene. The V end lost 3 bases, the J end lost 0 bases, and 6 bases lay between the germline ends. The CDR3 runs to 13 residues. Germline CDR1 is MNHEY and CDR2 is SMNVEV (reference sequence).

The chain joins TRBV27 to TRBJ2-3; D ambiguous. Germline V gene sequence: CDR1 MNHEY, CDR2 SMNVEV (reference sequence). This CDR3 comprises 13 residues. Trimming removed 4 bases at V and 2 bases at J, with 7 bases between. The CDR3 sequence: CASSSLNTDTQYF. The CDR3 DNA is TGTGCCAGCAGTTCCCTAAACACAGATACGCAGTATTTT.

V and J are TRBV4-1 and TRBJ2-1; 7 bases map to TRBD2. Trimming cost V 8 bases and J 9 bases; bases outside gene matches: 4. This CDR3 region has 11 residues. Looked up from germline, CDR1 is MGHRA and CDR2 is YSYEKL. The CDR3 loop is CASRGGSEQFF. CDR3 sequence (DNA): TGCGCCAGCCGGGGAGGGTCTGAGCAGTTCTTC.

The rearrangement joins TRBV5-5 to TRBJ1-3; TRBD1 agrees at 9 bases. Trimming took 4 bases from V and 4 from J; bases not matched to a gene: 3. Germline assignment: CDR1 SGHKS and CDR2 YYEKEE (reference sequence). CDR3 length: 14 residues. The DNA for the CDR3 is TGTGCCAGCAGCACAGGGGGCGGGGGAAACACCATATATTTT. Residues: CASSTGGGGNTIYF.

The chain links TRBV9 to TRBJ1-2, with D tentatively TRBD1 (5 bases). The CDR3 runs to 15 residues. With 4 bases removed from V and 7 bases from J, the gap between germline ends came to 20 bases. Germline loops: CDR1 SGDLS, CDR2 YYNGEE. This CDR3 is CASSPQGRLLSGYTF. The DNA for the CDR3 is TGTGCCAGCAGCCCTCAGGGTCGTTTGCTCTCTGGCTACACCTTC.

The gene calls are TRBV5-5 and TRBJ2-7; TRBD1 matches at 9 bases. Trimming at V came to 3 bases and at J to 6 bases, leaving 7 bases not matched to a gene. The CDR3 covers 14 residues. The germline V gene has CDR1 SGHKS and CDR2 YYEKEE (reference sequence). CDR3 sequence: CASSWGQGFLEQYF. The CDR3 region has the DNA TGTGCCAGCAGCTGGGGACAGGGATTCCTCGAGCAGTACTTC.

This chain uses TRBV7-9 with TRBJ1-5, with TRBD1 matching 9 bases. The CDR3 is 17 amino acids. Germline V gene lookup returns CDR1 SEHNR and CDR2 FQNEAQ (reference sequence). The V and J ends lost 5 bases and 7 bases, in that order; junction bases with no gene match: 15. The CDR3 bases are TGTGCCAGCAGCCTGCTCTCCGGGACAGGGAGGCAACAGCCCCAGCATTTT. This gives the protein CASSLLSGTGRQQPQHF.

Here the CDR3 reads CASSLASGNEQFF. In DNA form, the CDR3 reads TGCGCCAGCAGCTTGGCTAGCGGGAATGAGCAGTTCTTC. The V and J genes are TRBV5-1 and TRBJ2-1, with 8 bases matching TRBD2. The CDR3 contains 13 residues. After removal of 0 bases from V and 7 bases from J, the junction contained 0 bases not matched to a gene. Germline CDR1 SGHRS, CDR2 YFSETQ.

This clone was counted a single time. The rearrangement uses TRBV5-1 and TRBJ2-2; 9 bases line up with TRBD2. Per germline, CDR1 SGHRS and CDR2 YFSETQ. CDR3 length: 16 amino acids. J lost 7 bases, V lost 0 bases, and 7 bases had no gene match. The CDR3 DNA is TGCGCCAGCAGCTTGGCTGCGGGAGGGCCCGGCGGGGAGCTGTTTTTT. Translating it yields CASSLAAGGPGGELFF.

Remarks on this clone: At one end the junction does not follow the germline gene, possibly because of a read error. This chain uses TRBV4-1 with TRBJ2-7; D may be TRBD1 (6 bases). The germline V gene has CDR1 MGHRA and CDR2 YSYEKL. The CDR3 has 14 residues. As DNA, the CDR3 is TGCGCCAGCAGCAAAGACAGGTTAATCCACGAGCAGTACTTC. Translated, it gives CASSKDRLIHEQYF.

V and J are TRBV27 and TRBJ1-1; 9 nucleotides match TRBD1. V trimming: 3 bases; J trimming: 5 bases; junction bases outside the gene matches: 4. The CDR3 totals 14 residues. CDR1 is MNHEY and CDR2 is SMNVEV in the germline V gene (reference sequence). The CDR3 DNA reads as TGTGCCAGCAGTTTCGACAGGGGGAGGACTGAAGCTTTCTTT. This gives the protein CASSFDRGRTEAFF.

This chain joins TRBV2 and TRBJ2-1, with TRBD2 matching 7 bases. From germline, CDR1 is SNHLY and CDR2 FYNNEI. CDR3 length: 12 residues. After removal of 8 bases from V and 8 bases from J, the junction contained 6 bases not matched to a gene. CDR3 nucleotide sequence: TGTGCCAGCGTAGCGGGCGACGATGAGCAGTTCTTC. Translation: CASVAGDDEQFF.

The V and J genes are TRBV19 and TRBJ2-7, with TRBD1 matching 12 bases. The CDR3 extends over 14 amino acids. Germline V gene lookup returns CDR1 LNHDA and CDR2 SQIVND (reference sequence). J was trimmed by 7 bases and V by 6 bases; bases with no gene match: 7. This CDR3 is CASRGTGGGHEQYF. CDR3 coding DNA: TGTGCCAGTAGAGGGACAGGGGGCGGACATGAGCAGTACTTC.

V usage is TRBV25-1 and J usage is TRBJ2-5; 10 bases align to TRBD2. The J segment lost 4 bases and the V segment lost 2 bases, leaving 7 bases of the junction unmatched. CDR1 MGHDK and CDR2 SYGVNS come from the germline V gene. The CDR3 spans 16 residues. CDR3 sequence reads: CASSELLAGAAETQYF. Written as DNA, the CDR3 is TGTGCCAGCAGTGAACTCCTAGCGGGAGCTGCAGAGACCCAGTACTTC.

This clone was observed a single time. The chain uses TRBV2 and TRBJ1-5, with D possibly TRBD1 on 5 matching bases. The CDR3 extends over 13 amino acids. The germline V gene encodes CDR1 SNHLY and CDR2 FYNNEI. V was trimmed by 3 bases and J by 6 bases, leaving 9 bases between them. The CDR3, as DNA: TGTGCCAGCAGTGACGTCGGGGGTCAGCCCCAGCATTTT. Protein product: CASSDVGGQPQHF.

A remark on this clone: Distinct nucleotide sequences in the sample also encode this CDR3. The DNA of the CDR3 is TGTGCCAGCAGTTTAGGCAGGGGGTACGAGCAGTACTTC. Protein sequence: CASSLGRGYEQYF. The chain recombines TRBV27 with TRBJ2-7, with TRBD1 identical over 7 bases. The germline gives CDR1 MNHEY, CDR2 SMNVEV (reference sequence). The V gene end was trimmed by 2 bases and the J gene end by 4 bases; junction bases not matched to a gene: 2. The CDR3 covers 13 residues.

This chain uses TRBV5-1 with TRBJ2-1; possibly TRBD2 for D (6 bases). The V end was cut by 9 bases, the J end by 4 bases, with 8 bases between. Germline V gene sequence: CDR1 SGHRS, CDR2 YFSETQ. This CDR3 is built from 11 residues. The CDR3 DNA is TGCGCCACCGGACTATACAATGAGCAGTTCTTC. It codes for CATGLYNEQFF.

This chain joins TRBV11-2 and TRBJ2-7, with 8 bases matching TRBD2. V lost 4 bases and J lost 4; bases outside the gene matches: 9. The germline CDR1 and CDR2 sequences are SGHAT and FQNNGV. The length of the CDR3 is 15 residues. The CDR3 reads CASSYTSGRGYEQYF. CDR3 nucleotides: TGTGCCAGCAGCTATACTAGCGGAAGGGGTTACGAGCAGTACTTC.

The rearrangement joins TRBV15 to TRBJ1-1; tentatively, D is TRBD1 (5 bases). This CDR3 region has 13 residues. V lost 3 bases and J 8 bases, leaving 13 bases between the germline ends. Per the germline V gene, CDR1 is LNHNV and CDR2 is YYDKDF (reference sequence). Here the CDR3 reads CATSSPQGAEAFF. The DNA of the CDR3 is TGTGCCACCAGCAGCCCCCAGGGTGCCGAAGCTTTCTTT.

This clone occurred a few times. CDR3 sequence reads: CASSWRVDTEAFF. The CDR3 region has the DNA TGTGCCAGCAGTTGGAGGGTGGACACTGAAGCTTTCTTT. The chain is built from TRBV27 and TRBJ1-1; the D is unclear. The germline V gene has CDR1 MNHEY and CDR2 SMNVEV (reference sequence). The CDR3 covers 13 residues. V was shortened by 4 bases and J by 3 bases, with 9 bases between the two germline ends.

The rearrangement uses TRBV19 and TRBJ2-1; D gene ambiguous. The V end was cut by 2 bases, the J end by 3 bases, with 11 bases between. Germline assignment: CDR1 LNHDA and CDR2 SQIVND (reference sequence). The CDR3 sequence is 15 residues long. This chain's CDR3 is CASSIFGDFYNEQFF. CDR3 bases: TGTGCCAGTAGTATATTCGGCGACTTCTACAATGAGCAGTTCTTC.

The CDR3 DNA sequence: TGTGCCAGCAGCTCCCCAGGGGGCGCCGGATACGAGCAGTACTTC. This translates into CASSSPGGAGYEQYF. The genes are TRBV5-4 and TRBJ2-7; 8 nucleotides line up with TRBD1. V gave up 3 bases and J gave up 4 bases; unmatched junction bases: 9. The CDR3 has 15 residues. Germline loops: CDR1 SGHNT, CDR2 YYREEE (reference sequence).